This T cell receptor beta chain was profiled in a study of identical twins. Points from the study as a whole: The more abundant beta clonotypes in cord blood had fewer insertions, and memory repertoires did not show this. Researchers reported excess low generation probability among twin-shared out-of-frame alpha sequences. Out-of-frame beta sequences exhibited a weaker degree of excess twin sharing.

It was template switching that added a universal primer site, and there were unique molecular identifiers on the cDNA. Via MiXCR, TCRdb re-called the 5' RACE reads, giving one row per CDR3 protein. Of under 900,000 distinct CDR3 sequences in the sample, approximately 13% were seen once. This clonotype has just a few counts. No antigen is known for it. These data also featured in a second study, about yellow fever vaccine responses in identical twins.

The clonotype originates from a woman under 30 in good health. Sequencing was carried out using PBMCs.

CDR3 residues: CSASRQPAGYTF. For the CDR3, the DNA is TGCAGTGCTTCGCGACAACCGGCTGGCTACACCTTC. The gene calls are TRBV20-1 and TRBJ1-2, with D uncertain. CDR1 and CDR2 from the germline V gene are DFQATT and SNEGSKA (reference sequence). V dropped 5 bases and J dropped 7 bases, with 14 bases sitting between them. CDR3 size: 12 residues.